There are a few counts of the clone carrying this TCR beta chain. This specimen comes from a study of blood T cell repertoires in COVID-19. The data were produced by immunoSEQ multiplex PCR, yet TCRdb's version contains in-frame clones alone and is incomplete. The table includes 150,000 to 200,000 clones, over 65% detected once. The sequenced sample was peripheral blood. The sequence derives from a person aged 70 to 80 with COVID-19, enrolled during active disease.

CDR3 DNA: TGTGCCAGCAGCTTAGATCGTCAGGGTGGGTCACCCCTCCACTTT. This encodes CASSLDRQGGSPLHF. The chain combines TRBV7-8 with TRBJ1-6; D perhaps matches TRBD1 (5 bases). The germline CDR1 and CDR2 sequences are SGHVS and FQNEAQ. V was shortened by 1 base and J by 10 bases, with 14 bases between the two germline ends. The CDR3 is 15 residues long.